This TCR beta chain was observed in a study of cytomegalovirus exposure and HLA in healthy donors (dated by TCRdb to about 2017). Background on the whole study: A later analysis indicated that the 95 to 150 validation repertoires were generated on the platform also employed for the 700 or so repertoires of the first cohort. The study was designed to test whether signatures of past pathogen exposure could be identified by cataloging public T cell receptors. Besides the first cohort of 500 to 700 subjects, a separate validation cohort made up of roughly 130 different subjects was used. To predict cytomegalovirus infection status, the study brought together high-throughput TCR immunosequencing, statistical association of individual TCRs with disease status, and machine learning.

Study-wide findings and limitations: The validation cohort had no HLA typing available for a later analysis, so co-occurrence within that cohort was assessed over all 130 or so repertoires. A total of 150 to 200 TCR beta chains were listed by the study as associated with cytomegalovirus. Most TCR sequences were seen in very few donors, while some public TCRs were found in many individuals. In vitro tests confirmed that a few of the cytomegalovirus-associated TCR beta chains recognize cytomegalovirus antigens. In both the original and validation cohorts, the classifier was reported to diagnose cytomegalovirus status with high specificity and sensitivity. The authors suggested that the approach could potentially be extended to other disease states and immunological phenotypes. Subsequent analysis determined that TCRs grouped into clusters in the first cohort also showed a tendency toward co-occurrence across the 120 validation repertoires, and approximately 93% of cluster scores exceeded 0.

Notes on this clone: Its antigen is currently not known. Base-call qualities are not available, and no considerably larger clone is one nucleotide away.

The library came from the immunoSEQ multiplex PCR assay. On the study's bioinformatics: A statistical classification framework was built to diagnose cytomegalovirus status from the catalog of TCR beta chain sequences. This immuneACCESS table, as held by TCRdb, lists in-frame sequences with V and J called but not all clones. Of the missing ones, under half trace to an unresolved V gene in checked studies; the others have no known cause. V and J calls and clone size come straight from that table; D and trimming were deduced from the DNA. This sample comprises approximately 200,000 clones, 75% to 95% of them detected only once. Clones ranked in the top ten supply approximately 1% of the sample. Separate from the roughly 660-subject first cohort, the validation cohort of 95 to 150 subjects was the group to which the donors belonged. Sequencing was performed on PBMCs. The sequence was collected from a woman aged 18 to 35 in good health and CMV-seronegative.

The CDR3 region: CASSFSSGGGEQYF. Read as DNA, the sequence is TGTGCCAGCAGTTTTAGTTCGGGAGGGGGCGAGCAGTACTTC. The rearrangement joined TRBV27 to TRBJ2-7; the junction holds 8 bases that match TRBD2. CDR1 and CDR2, looked up from the germline V gene (reference sequence), are MNHEY and SMNVEV. Ends trimmed: V by 3 bases, J by 6 bases; bases unmatched to a gene: 7. Including cysteine and phenylalanine, the CDR3 has 14 amino acids. The entry retains the CDR3 DNA only, 42 bases that are in frame from base 1.